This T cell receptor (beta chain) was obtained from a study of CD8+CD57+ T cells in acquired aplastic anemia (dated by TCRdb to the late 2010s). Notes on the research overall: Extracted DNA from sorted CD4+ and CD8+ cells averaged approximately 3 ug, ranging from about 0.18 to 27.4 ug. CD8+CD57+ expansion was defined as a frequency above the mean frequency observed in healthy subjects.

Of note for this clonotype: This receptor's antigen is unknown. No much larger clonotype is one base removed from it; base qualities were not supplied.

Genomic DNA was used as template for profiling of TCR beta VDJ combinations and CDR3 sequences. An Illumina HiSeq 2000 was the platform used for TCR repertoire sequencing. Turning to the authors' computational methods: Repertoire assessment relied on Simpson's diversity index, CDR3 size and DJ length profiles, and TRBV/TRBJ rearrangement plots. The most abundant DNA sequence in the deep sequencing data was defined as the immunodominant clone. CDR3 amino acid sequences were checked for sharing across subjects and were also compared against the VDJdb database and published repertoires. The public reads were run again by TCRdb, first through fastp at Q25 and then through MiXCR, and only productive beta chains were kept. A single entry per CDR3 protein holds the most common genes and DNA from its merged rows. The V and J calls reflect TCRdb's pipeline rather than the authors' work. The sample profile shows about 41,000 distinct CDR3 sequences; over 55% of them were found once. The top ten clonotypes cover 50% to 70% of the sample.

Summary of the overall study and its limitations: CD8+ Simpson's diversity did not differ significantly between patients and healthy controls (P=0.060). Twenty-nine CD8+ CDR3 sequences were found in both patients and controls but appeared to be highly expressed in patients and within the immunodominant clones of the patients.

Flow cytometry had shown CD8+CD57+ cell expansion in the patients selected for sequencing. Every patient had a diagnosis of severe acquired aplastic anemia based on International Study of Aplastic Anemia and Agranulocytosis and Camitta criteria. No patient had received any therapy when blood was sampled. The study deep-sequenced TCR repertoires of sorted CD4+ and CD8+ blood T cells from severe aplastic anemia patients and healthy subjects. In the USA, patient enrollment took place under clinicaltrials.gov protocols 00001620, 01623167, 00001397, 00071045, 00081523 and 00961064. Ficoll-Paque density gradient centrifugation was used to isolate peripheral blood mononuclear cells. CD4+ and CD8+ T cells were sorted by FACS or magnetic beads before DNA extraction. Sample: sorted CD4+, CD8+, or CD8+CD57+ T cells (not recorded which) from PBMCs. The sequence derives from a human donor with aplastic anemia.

The sequence in DNA is TGCAGCGTTGACAGGACAGCAACCTATGGCTACACCTTC. Translated, it gives CSVDRTATYGYTF. The chain was built from TRBV29-1 and TRBJ1-2; the D region possibly corresponds to TRBD1 (6 bases align). V loses 3 bases, J loses 4 bases, and the germline ends lie 12 bases apart. The germline V gene encodes CDR1 SQVTM and CDR2 ANQGSEA. The CDR3 holds 13 amino acids from the cysteine to the phenylalanine. The DNA shown is the 39-base CDR3, in frame from base 1.